This T cell receptor (beta chain) was sequenced in a study of T cell responses to AZD1222 COVID-19 vaccine. Data came from immunoSEQ multiplex PCR; TCRdb stores just in-frame clones and leaves some out. The sample includes tens of thousands of clones, around 91% of them seen just once. General study points: The study identified only five to seven AZD1222 recipients as seropositive at baseline.

The germline V gene has CDR1 ENHRY and CDR2 SYGVKD. With 3 bases removed from V and 8 bases from J, the gap between germline ends came to 10 bases. The CDR3 length is 12 residues. To note about this clone: The antigen remains undetermined.

The V gene is TRBV10-3, the J gene TRBJ1-2; D remains unclear. The TCR comes from an adult in good health. The sequencing here drew on peripheral blood, taken on day 0 of MenACWY control vaccination. Here the CDR3 DNA reads TGTGCCATCAGTGATCTCGAGGAAGGCTACACCTTC. Residues: CAISDLEEGYTF.